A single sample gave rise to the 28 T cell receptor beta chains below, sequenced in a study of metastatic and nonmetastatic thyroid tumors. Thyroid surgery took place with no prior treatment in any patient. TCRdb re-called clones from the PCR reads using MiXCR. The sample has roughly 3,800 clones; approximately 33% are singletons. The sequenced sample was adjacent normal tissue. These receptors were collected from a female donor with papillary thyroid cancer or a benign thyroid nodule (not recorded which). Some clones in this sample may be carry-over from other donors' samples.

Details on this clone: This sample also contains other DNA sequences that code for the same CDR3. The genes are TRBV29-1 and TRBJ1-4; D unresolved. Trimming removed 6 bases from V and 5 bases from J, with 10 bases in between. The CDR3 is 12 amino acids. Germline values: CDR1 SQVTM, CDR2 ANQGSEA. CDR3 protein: CSVLGSNEKLFF. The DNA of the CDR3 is TGCAGCGTCTTAGGATCAAATGAAAAACTGTTTTTT.

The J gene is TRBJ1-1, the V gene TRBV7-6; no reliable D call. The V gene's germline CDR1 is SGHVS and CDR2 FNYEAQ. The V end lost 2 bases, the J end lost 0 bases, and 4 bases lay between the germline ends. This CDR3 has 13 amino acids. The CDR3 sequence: CASSLQLNTEAFF. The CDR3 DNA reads TGTGCCAGCAGCTTACAGCTGAACACTGAAGCTTTCTTT.

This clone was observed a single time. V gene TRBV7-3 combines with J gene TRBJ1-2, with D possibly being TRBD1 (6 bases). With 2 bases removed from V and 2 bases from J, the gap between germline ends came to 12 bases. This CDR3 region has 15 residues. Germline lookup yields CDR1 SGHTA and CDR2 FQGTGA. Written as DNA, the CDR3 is TGTGCCAGCAGCTTAGGGGACACCACCAACTATGGCTACACCTTC. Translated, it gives CASSLGDTTNYGYTF.

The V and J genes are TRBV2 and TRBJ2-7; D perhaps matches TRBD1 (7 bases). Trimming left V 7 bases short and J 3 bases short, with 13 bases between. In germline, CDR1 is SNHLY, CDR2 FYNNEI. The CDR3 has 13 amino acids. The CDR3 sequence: CASIGGTDYEQYF. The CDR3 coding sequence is TGTGCCAGCATTGGCGGGACAGACTACGAGCAGTACTTC.

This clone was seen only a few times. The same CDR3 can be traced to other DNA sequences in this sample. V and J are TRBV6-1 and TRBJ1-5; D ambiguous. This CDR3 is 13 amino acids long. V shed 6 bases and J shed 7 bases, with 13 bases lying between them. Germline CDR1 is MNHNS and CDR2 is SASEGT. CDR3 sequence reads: CASSVRTDQPQHF. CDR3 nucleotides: TGTGCCAGCAGCGTTAGGACGGACCAGCCCCAGCATTTT.

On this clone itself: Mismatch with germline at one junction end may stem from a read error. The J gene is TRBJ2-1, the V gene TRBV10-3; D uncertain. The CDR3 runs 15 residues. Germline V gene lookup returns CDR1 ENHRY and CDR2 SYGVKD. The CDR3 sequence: CAISVPASSYNQQFF. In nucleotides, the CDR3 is TGTGCCATCAGTGTGCCGGCCAGCTCCTACAATCAGCAGTTCTTC.

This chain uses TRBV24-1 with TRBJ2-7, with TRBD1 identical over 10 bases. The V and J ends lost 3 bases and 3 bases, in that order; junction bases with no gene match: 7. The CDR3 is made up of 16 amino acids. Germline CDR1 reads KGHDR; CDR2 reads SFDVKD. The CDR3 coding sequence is TGTGCCACCAGTGATACCGGGACAGGGGACCTCTACGAGCAGTACTTC. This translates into CATSDTGTGDLYEQYF.

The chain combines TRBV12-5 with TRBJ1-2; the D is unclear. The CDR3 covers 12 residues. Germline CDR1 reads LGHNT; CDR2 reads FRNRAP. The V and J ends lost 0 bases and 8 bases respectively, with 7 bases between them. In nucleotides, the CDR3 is TGTGCTAGTGGTTTGGTACTTTCCGGCTACACCTTC. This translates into CASGLVLSGYTF.

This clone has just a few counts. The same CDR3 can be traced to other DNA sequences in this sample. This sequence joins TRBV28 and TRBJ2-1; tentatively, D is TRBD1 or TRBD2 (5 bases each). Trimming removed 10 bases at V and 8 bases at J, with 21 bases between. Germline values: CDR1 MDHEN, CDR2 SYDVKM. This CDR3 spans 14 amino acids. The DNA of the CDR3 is TGTGCCACACCCCGGGGCCAAATCGCAGATGAGCAGTTCTTC. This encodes CATPRGQIADEQFF.

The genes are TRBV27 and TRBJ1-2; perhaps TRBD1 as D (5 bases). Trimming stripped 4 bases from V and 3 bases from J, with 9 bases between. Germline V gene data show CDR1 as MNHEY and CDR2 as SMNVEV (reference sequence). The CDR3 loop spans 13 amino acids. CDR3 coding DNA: TGTGCCAGCAGTTCCGGGGGGGACTATGGCTACACCTTC. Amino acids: CASSSGGDYGYTF.

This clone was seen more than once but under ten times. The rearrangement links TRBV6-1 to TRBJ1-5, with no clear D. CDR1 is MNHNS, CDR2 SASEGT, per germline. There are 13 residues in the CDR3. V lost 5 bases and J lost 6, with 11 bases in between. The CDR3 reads CASSFGEVQPQHF. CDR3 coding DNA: TGTGCCAGCAGTTTCGGTGAGGTTCAGCCCCAGCATTTT.

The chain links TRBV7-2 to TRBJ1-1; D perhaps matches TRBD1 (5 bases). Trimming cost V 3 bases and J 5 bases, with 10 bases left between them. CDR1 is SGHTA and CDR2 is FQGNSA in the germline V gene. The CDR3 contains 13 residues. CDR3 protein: CASSLGGATEAFF. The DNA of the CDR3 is TGTGCCAGCAGCTTGGGGGGAGCGACTGAAGCTTTCTTT. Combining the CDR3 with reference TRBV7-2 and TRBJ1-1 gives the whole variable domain GAGVSQSPSNKVTEKGKDVELRCDPISGHTALYWYRQSLGQGLEFLIYFQGNSAPDKSGLPSDRFSAERTGGSVSTLTIQRTQQEDSAVYLCASSLGGATEAFFGQGTRLTVV.

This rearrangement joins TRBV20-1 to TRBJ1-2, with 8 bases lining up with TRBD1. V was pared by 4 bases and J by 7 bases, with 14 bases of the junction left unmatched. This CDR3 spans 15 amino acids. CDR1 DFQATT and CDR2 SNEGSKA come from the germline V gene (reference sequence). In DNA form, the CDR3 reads TGCAGTGCTACTCCCGACAGGGGTGCTATGGGTGGCTACACCTTC. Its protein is CSATPDRGAMGGYTF.

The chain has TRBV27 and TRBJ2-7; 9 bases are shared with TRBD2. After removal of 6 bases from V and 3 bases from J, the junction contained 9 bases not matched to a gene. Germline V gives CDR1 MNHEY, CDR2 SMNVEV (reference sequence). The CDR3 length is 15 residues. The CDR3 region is CASSYSGGPIYEQYF. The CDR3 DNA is TGTGCCAGCAGCTATAGCGGGGGCCCGATCTACGAGCAGTACTTC.

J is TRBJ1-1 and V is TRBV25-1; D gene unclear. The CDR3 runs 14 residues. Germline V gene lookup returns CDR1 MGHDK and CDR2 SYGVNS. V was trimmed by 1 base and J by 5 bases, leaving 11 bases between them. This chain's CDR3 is CASSESVGRTEAFF. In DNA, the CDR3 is TGTGCCAGCAGTGAATCTGTGGGCCGGACTGAAGCTTTCTTT.

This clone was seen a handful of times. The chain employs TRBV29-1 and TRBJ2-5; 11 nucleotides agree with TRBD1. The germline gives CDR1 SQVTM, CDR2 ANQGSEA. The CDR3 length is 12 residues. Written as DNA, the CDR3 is TGCATCGGGGGACAGGGGGGGGGTACCCAGTACTTC. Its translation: CIGGQGGGTQYF.

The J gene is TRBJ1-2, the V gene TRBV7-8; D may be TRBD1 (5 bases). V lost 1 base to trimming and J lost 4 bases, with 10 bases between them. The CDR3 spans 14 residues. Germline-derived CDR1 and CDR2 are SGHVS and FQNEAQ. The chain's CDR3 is CASSLGIDSYGYTF. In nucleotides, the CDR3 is TGTGCCAGCAGCTTAGGGATAGACAGCTATGGCTACACCTTC. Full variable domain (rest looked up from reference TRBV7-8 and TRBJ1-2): GAGVSQSPRYKVAKRGQDVALRCDPISGHVSLFWYQQALGQGPEFLTYFQNEAQLDKSGLPSDRFFAERPEGSVSTLKIQRTQQEDSAVYLCASSLGIDSYGYTFGSGTRLTVV.

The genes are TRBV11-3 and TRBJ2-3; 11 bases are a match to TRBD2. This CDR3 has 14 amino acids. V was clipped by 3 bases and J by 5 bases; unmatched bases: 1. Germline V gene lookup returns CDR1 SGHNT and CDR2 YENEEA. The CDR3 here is CASSLTSGEDTQYF. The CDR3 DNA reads TGTGCCAGCAGCTTGACTAGCGGGGAAGATACGCAGTATTTT.

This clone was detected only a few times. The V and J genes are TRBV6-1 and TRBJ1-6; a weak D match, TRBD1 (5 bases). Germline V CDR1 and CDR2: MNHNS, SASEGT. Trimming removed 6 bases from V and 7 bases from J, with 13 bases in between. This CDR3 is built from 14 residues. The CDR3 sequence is CASSPGTTNSPLHF. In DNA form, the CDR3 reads TGTGCCAGCAGCCCCGGGACGACGAATTCACCCCTCCACTTT.

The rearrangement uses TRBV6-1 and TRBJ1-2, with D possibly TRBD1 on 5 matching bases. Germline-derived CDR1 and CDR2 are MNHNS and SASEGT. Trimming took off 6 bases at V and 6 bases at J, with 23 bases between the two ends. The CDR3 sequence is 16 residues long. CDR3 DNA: TGTGCCAGCAGCATGACAGCGATTAGTGCGAAGGATGGCTACACCTTC. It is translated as CASSMTAISAKDGYTF.

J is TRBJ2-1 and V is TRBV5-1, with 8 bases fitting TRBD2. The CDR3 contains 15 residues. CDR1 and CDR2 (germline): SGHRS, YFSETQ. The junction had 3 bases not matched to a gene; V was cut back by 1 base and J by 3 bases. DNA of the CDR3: TGCGCCAGCAGCTTGATAGCGGGATTCTACAATGAGCAGTTCTTC. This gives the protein CASSLIAGFYNEQFF.

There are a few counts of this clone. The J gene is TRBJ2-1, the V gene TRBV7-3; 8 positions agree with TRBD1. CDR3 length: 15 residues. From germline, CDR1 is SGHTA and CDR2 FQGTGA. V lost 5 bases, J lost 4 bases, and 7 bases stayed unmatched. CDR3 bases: TGTGCCAGCAGCCTCCGACAGGGGATTTACAATGAGCAGTTCTTC. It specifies CASSLRQGIYNEQFF.

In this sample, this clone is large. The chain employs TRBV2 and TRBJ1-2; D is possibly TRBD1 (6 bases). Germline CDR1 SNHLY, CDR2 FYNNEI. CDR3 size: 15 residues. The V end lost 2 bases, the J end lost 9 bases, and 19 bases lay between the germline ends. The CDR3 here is CASSEWARGKLSYTF. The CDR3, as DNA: TGTGCCAGCAGTGAATGGGCCAGGGGAAAATTAAGCTACACCTTC.

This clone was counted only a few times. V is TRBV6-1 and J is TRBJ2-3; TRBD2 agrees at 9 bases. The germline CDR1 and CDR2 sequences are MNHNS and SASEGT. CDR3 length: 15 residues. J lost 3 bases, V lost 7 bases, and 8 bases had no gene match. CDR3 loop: CASMELREGTDTQYF. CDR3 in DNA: TGTGCCAGCATGGAGTTGCGGGAGGGGACAGATACGCAGTATTTT.

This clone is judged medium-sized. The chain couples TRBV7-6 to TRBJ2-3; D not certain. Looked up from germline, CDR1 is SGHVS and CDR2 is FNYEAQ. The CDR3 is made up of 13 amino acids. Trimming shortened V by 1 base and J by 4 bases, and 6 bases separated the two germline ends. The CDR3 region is CASSLEGPDTQYF. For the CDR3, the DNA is TGTGCCAGCAGCTTAGAAGGTCCAGATACGCAGTATTTT.

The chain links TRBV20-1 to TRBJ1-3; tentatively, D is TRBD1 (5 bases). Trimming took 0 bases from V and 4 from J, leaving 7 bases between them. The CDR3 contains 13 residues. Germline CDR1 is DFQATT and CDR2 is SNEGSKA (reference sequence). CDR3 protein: CSAREGVGNTIYF. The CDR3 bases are TGCAGTGCTAGAGAAGGGGTCGGAAACACCATATATTTT.

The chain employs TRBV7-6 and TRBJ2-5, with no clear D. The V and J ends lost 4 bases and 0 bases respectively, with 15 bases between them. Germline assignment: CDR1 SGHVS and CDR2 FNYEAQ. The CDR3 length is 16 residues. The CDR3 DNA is TGTGCCAGCAGCTCCAGACCGGACGCCCACCAAGAGACCCAGTACTTC. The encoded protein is CASSSRPDAHQETQYF.

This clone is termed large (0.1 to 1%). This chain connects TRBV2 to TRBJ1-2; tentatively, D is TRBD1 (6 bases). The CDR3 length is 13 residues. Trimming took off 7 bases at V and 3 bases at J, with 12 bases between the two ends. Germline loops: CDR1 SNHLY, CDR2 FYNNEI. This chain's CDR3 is CASIFQGYYGYTF. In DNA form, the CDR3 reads TGTGCCAGCATTTTTCAGGGGTACTATGGCTACACCTTC.